The rows below give T cell receptor beta chains drawn from one sample of a study of blood T cell repertoires in COVID-19. The repertoire was sequenced with immunoSEQ multiplex PCR; TCRdb's copy has only in-frame clones and lacks some. The table lists hundreds of thousands of clones, less than 90% of them singletons, with around 12% in the top ten. Sequencing input: peripheral blood. The receptors were gathered from a woman in her seventies with COVID-19, enrolled during active disease. Both conserved end residues are part of each CDR3. D genes are given only for firm matches. Some rows have no size entry. The others give once, few or many, or a class for an expanded clone.

d_gene,v_gene,abundance,j_gene,CDR3aa,CDR3nt
TRBD1,TRBV2,.,TRBJ1-2,CAGGQGPGVSGYTF,TGTGCCGGCGGACAGGGTCCTGGGGTGTCTGGCTACACCTTC
.,TRBV10-1,.,TRBJ1-1,CASRDGGGGEAFF,TGCGCCAGCAGGGACGGCGGAGGCGGTGAAGCTTTCTTT
.,TRBV6-5,.,TRBJ1-5,CASNAFRDSNQPQHF,TGTGCCAGCAATGCGTTCAGGGATAGCAATCAGCCCCAGCATTTT
TRBD1,TRBV7-3,once,TRBJ2-7,CASSPTGGLDEQYF,TGTGCCAGCAGCCCGACAGGGGGTCTGGACGAGCAGTACTTC
.,TRBV21-1,.,TRBJ1-3,CATEGGVGNTIYF,TGTGCCACGGAGGGGGGGGTTGGAAACACCATATATTTT
TRBD1,TRBV19,.,TRBJ1-6,CATRGTAYSPLHF,TGTGCCACTCGTGGGACAGCCTATTCACCCCTCCACTTT
TRBD2,TRBV11-2,.,TRBJ2-7,CASSFRAGGYEQYF,TGTGCCAGCAGCTTTCGGGCGGGGGGTTACGAGCAGTACTTC
TRBD1,TRBV19,.,TRBJ1-2,CASTEFTGGYGYTF,TGTGCCAGTACCGAATTCACAGGGGGCTATGGCTACACCTTC
.,TRBV6-6,.,TRBJ1-5,CASKGHSPRSNQPQHF,TGTGCCAGCAAGGGACACTCTCCTAGGAGCAATCAGCCCCAGCATTTT
TRBD1,TRBV4-3,.,TRBJ1-2,CASSPEQGRISYGYTF,TGCGCCAGCAGCCCCGAACAGGGGCGAATTTCCTATGGCTACACCTTC
TRBD2,TRBV6-6,.,TRBJ2-3,CASTPRGASDTQYF,TGTGCCAGCACCCCGCGGGGGGCATCAGATACGCAGTATTTT
.,TRBV27,.,TRBJ1-1,CASSLSPGWTEAFF,TGTGCCAGCAGTTTGTCCCCCGGGTGGACTGAAGCTTTCTTT
TRBD2,TRBV24-1,.,TRBJ2-3,CATSAGEGGTDTQYF,TGTGCCACCAGTGCGGGGGAGGGAGGCACAGATACGCAGTATTTT
.,TRBV7-9,.,TRBJ1-4,CASSPDSPATNEKLFF,TGTGCCAGCAGCCCCGACAGCCCCGCAACTAATGAAAAACTGTTTTTT
.,TRBV7-9,.,TRBJ2-7,CASSYTQGGALQYF,TGTGCCAGCAGCTATACCCAAGGGGGGGCCCTGCAGTACTTC
TRBD2,TRBV7-2,once,TRBJ2-7,CASSSSGGSSYEQYF,TGTGCCAGCAGCTCTAGCGGGGGGAGCTCCTACGAGCAGTACTTC
TRBD1,TRBV4-1,.,TRBJ2-2,CASSQPGQRHIGLFF,TGCGCCAGCAGCCAGCCGGGACAGAGGCACATTGGGTTGTTTTTT
.,TRBV7-2,.,TRBJ1-1,CASTRGGFMNTEAFF,TGTGCCAGCACCCGCGGAGGGTTCATGAACACTGAAGCTTTCTTT
.,TRBV19,.,TRBJ2-1,CASSIVVEGEQFF,TGTGCCAGTAGTATAGTAGTGGAGGGGGAGCAGTTCTTC
.,TRBV9,.,TRBJ2-7,CASSVEDSTAEQYF,TGTGCCAGCAGCGTAGAAGATTCGACAGCCGAGCAGTACTTC
TRBD1,TRBV27,.,TRBJ1-2,CASSPAWAGGYYGYTF,TGTGCCAGCAGTCCCGCTTGGGCAGGGGGATACTATGGCTACACCTTC
.,TRBV18,once,TRBJ1-3,CASSPDRGGNTIYF,TGTGCCAGCTCACCCGACAGAGGTGGAAACACCATATATTTT
.,TRBV30,.,TRBJ1-5,CAYGQPNQPQHF,TGTGCCTACGGACAGCCCAATCAGCCCCAGCATTTT
.,TRBV7-2,few,TRBJ1-3,CASSFSGAAGNTIYF,TGTGCCAGCAGCTTTTCTGGGGCGGCTGGAAACACCATATATTTT
TRBD1,TRBV24-1,few,TRBJ2-2,CATSGLGQGLGTGELFF,TGTGCCACCAGTGGTCTTGGACAGGGTTTAGGAACCGGGGAGCTGTTTTTT
TRBD1,TRBV30,.,TRBJ1-1,CAWTKKDRGQVGFF,TGTGCCTGGACTAAAAAGGACAGGGGGCAAGTTGGTTTCTTT
TRBD1,TRBV19,.,TRBJ1-6,CASSLGQGDWSPLHF,TGTGCCAGTAGTCTCGGACAGGGTGATTGGTCACCCCTCCACTTT
TRBD1,TRBV19,.,TRBJ2-7,CASSRDSAYEQYF,TGTGCCAGTAGTCGGGACAGTGCCTACGAGCAGTACTTC
TRBD2,TRBV6-1,.,TRBJ2-7,CASSEWRGDEQYF,TGTGCCAGCAGTGAATGGCGGGGGGATGAGCAGTACTTC
.,TRBV21-1,.,TRBJ2-7,CASTLGGGQGFYEQYF,TGTGCCAGCACCCTAGGGGGGGGACAGGGTTTCTACGAGCAGTACTTC
TRBD1,TRBV18,.,TRBJ1-5,CASSQRQGDNQPQHF,TGTGCCAGCTCACAGAGACAGGGTGACAATCAGCCCCAGCATTTT
TRBD1,TRBV30,.,TRBJ2-7,CAWSPQGSYEQYF,TGTGCCTGGAGCCCACAGGGGTCCTACGAGCAGTACTTC
.,TRBV5-1,.,TRBJ2-3,CASSLEDTQYF,TGCGCCAGCAGCCTTGAGGATACGCAGTATTTT
.,TRBV19,.,TRBJ2-2,CASSTQVAGELFF,TGTGCCAGTAGTACCCAGGTGGCCGGGGAGCTGTTTTTT
.,TRBV5-6,.,TRBJ2-7,CASSQTFGQTSYEQYF,TGTGCCAGCAGCCAAACTTTTGGACAGACCTCCTACGAGCAGTACTTC
.,TRBV27,.,TRBJ1-2,CASSLGGFDGYTF,TGTGCCAGCAGTTTGGGAGGGTTCGATGGCTACACCTTC
.,TRBV24-1,.,TRBJ2-7,CATSDFKGDEQYF,TGTGCCACCAGTGATTTTAAGGGGGACGAGCAGTACTTC